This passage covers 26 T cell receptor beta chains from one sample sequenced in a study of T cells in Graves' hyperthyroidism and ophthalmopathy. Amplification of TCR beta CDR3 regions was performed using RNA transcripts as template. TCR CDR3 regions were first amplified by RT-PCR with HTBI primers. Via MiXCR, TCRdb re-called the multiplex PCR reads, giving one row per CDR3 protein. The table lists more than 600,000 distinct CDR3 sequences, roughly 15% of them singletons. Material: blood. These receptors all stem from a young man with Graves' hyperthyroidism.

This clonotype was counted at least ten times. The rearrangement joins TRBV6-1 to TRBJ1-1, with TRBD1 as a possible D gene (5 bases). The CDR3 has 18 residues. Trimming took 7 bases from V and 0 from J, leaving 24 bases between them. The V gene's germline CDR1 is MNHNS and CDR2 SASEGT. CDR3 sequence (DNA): TGTGCCAGCAAGAAAATGACAGCCCTAAAGGTTATGAACACTGAAGCTTTCTTT. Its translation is CASKKMTALKVMNTEAFF.

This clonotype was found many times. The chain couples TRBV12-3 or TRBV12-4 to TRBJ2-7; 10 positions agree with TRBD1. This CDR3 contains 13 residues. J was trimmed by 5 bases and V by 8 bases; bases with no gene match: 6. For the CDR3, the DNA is TGTGCCAGCGGCAGACAGGGGGCTCACGAGCAGTACTTC. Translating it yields CASGRQGAHEQYF.

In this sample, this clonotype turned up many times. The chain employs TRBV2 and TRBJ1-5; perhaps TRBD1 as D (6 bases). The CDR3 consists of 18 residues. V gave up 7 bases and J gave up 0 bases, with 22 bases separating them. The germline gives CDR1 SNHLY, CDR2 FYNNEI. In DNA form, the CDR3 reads TGTGCCAGCAAGGCCGAACGCTCAGGGGCCCCTAGCAATCAGCCCCAGCATTTT. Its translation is CASKAERSGAPSNQPQHF.

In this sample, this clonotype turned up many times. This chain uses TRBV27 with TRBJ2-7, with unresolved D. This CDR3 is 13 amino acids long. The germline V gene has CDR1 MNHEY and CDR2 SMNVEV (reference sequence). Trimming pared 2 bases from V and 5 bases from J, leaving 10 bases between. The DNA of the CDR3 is TGTGCCAGCAGTTTACTCCCCCAAAACGAGCAGTACTTC. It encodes CASSLLPQNEQYF.

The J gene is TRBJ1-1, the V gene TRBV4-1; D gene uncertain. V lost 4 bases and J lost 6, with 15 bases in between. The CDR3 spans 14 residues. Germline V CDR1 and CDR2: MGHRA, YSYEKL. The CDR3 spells CASSLGIRISEAFF. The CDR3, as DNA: TGCGCCAGCAGCCTCGGAATTCGGATCTCTGAAGCTTTCTTT.

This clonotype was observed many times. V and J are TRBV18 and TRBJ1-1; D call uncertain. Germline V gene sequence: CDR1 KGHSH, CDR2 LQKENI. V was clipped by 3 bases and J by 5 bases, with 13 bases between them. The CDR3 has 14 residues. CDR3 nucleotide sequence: TGTGCCAGCTCACCCCGTGAAGGGCTGACTGAAGCTTTCTTT. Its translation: CASSPREGLTEAFF.

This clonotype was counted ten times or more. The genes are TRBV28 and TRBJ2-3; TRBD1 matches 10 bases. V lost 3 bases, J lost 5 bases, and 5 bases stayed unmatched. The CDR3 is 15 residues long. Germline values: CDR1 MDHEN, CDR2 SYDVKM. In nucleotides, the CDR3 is TGTGCCAGCAGTTTGTTCGGACAGGGGGAAGATACGCAGTATTTT. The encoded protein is CASSLFGQGEDTQYF.

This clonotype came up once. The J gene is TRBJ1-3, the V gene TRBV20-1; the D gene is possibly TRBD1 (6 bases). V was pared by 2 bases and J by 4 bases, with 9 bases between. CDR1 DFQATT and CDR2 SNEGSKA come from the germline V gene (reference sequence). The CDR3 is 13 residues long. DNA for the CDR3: TGCAGTGCTAGAAGGGGGTCCGGAAACACCATATATTTT. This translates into CSARRGSGNTIYF.

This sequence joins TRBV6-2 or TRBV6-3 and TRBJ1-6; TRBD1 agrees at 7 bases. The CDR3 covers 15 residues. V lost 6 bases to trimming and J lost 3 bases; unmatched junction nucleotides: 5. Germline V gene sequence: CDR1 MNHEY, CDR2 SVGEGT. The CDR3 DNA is TGTGCCAGCAGGACCGGGACAGTCTATAATTCACCCCTCCACTTT. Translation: CASRTGTVYNSPLHF.

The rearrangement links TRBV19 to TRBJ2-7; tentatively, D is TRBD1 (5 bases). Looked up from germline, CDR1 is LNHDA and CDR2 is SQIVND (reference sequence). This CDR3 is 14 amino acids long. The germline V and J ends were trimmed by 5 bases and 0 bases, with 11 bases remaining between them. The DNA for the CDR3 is TGTGCCAGTAGTGTCGGACACGGCTCCTACGAGCAGTACTTC. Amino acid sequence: CASSVGHGSYEQYF.

DNA of the CDR3: TGTGCCAGCAGTGGCGGGAGTCTTACGGCCAACGTCCTGACTTTC. It yields the protein CASSGGSLTANVLTF. The chain carries TRBV6-1 and TRBJ2-6; 7 bases are a match to TRBD2. V dropped 4 bases and J dropped 6; count of bases not matched to a gene: 6. CDR1 MNHNS and CDR2 SASEGT come from the germline V gene. The CDR3 extends over 15 amino acids.

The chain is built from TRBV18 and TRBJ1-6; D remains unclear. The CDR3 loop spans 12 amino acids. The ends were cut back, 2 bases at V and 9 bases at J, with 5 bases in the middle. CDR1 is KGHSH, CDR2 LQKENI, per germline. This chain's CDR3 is CASSPEVSPLHF. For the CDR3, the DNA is TGTGCCAGCTCACCAGAGGTTTCACCCCTCCACTTT.

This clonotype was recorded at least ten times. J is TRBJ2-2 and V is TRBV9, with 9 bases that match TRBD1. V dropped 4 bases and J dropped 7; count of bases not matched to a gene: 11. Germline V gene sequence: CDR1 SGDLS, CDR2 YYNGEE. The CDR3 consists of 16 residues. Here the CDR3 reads CASSPLRTGAGGELFF. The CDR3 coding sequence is TGTGCCAGCAGCCCACTGAGGACAGGGGCTGGCGGGGAGCTGTTTTTT.

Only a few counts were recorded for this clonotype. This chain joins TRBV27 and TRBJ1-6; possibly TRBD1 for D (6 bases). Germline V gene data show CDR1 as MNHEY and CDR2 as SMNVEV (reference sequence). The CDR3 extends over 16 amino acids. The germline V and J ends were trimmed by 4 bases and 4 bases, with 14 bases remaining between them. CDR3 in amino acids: CASSSAGATYNSPLHF. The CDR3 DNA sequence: TGTGCCAGCAGTTCGGCAGGGGCTACATATAATTCACCCCTCCACTTT.

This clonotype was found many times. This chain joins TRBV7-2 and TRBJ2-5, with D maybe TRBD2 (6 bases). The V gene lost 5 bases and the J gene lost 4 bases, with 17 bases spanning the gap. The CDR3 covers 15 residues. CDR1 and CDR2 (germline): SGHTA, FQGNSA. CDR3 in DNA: TGTGCCAGCAGCCCCGGTGCGGGGTGGGCAGAGACCCAGTACTTC. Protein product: CASSPGAGWAETQYF.

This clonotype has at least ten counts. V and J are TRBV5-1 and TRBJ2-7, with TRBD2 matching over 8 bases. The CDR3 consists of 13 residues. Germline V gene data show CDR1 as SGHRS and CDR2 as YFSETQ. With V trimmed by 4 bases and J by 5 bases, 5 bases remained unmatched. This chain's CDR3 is CASSPGLGDEQYF. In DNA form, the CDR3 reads TGCGCCAGCAGCCCGGGACTAGGAGACGAGCAGTACTTC.

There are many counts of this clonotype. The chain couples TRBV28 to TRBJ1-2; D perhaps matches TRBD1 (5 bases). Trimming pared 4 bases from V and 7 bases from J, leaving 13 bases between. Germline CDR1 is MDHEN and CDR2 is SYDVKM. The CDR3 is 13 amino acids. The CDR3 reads CASSYPTVSGYTF. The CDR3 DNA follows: TGTGCCAGCAGTTACCCGACAGTCTCTGGCTACACCTTC.

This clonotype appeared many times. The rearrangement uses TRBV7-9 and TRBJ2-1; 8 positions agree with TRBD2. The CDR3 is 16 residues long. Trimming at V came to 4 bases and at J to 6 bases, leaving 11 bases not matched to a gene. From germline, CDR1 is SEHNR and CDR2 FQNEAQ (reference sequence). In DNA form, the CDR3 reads TGTGCCAGCAGCTCCCCGTCCAGCGGGAGAATCAATGAGCAGTTCTTC. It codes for CASSSPSSGRINEQFF.

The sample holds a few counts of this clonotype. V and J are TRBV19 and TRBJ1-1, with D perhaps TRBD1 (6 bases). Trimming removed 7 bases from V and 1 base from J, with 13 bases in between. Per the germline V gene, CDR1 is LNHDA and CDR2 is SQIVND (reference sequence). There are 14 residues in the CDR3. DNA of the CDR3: TGTGCCAGTAAAGCCACGGGACAGAACACTGAAGCTTTCTTT. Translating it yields CASKATGQNTEAFF.

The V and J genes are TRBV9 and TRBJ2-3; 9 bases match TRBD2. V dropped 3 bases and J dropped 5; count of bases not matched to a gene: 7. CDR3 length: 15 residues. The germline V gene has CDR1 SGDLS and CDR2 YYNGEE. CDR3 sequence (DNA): TGTGCCAGCAGCGCCCGTAGCGGGAGCCGAGATACGCAGTATTTT. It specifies CASSARSGSRDTQYF.

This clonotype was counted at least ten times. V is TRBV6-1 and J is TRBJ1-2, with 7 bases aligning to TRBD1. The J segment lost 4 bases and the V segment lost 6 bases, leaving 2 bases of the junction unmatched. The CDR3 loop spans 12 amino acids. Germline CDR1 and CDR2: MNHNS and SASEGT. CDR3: CASRGQSYGYTF. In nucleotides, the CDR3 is TGTGCCAGCAGGGGACAGTCCTATGGCTACACCTTC.

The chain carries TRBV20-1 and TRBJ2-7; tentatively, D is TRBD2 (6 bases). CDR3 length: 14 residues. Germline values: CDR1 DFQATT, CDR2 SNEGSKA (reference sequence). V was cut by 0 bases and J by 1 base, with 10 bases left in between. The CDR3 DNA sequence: TGCAGTGCTAGAGAGCGGAGGGGTTCCTACGAGCAGTACTTC. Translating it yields CSARERRGSYEQYF.

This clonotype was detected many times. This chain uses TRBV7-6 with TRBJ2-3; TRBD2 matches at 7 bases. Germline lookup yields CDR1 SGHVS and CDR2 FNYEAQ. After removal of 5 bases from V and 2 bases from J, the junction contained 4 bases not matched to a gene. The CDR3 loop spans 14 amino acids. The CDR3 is CASSHLAVTDTQYF. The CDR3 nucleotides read TGTGCCAGCAGCCATCTAGCGGTCACAGATACGCAGTATTTT.

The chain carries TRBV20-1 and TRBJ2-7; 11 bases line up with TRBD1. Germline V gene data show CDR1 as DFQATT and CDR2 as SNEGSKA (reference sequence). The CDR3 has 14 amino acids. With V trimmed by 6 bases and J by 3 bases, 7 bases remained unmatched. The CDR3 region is CSAPAGQGGYEQYF. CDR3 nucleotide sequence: TGCAGTGCCCCCGCGGGACAGGGGGGCTACGAGCAGTACTTC.

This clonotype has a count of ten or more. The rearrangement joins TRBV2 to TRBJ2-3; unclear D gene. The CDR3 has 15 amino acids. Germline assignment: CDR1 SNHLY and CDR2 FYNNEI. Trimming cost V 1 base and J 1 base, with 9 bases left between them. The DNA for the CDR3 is TGTGCCAGCAGTGAAGACAGACAACGCACAGATACGCAGTATTTT. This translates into CASSEDRQRTDTQYF. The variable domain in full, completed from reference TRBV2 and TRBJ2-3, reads EPEVTQTPSHQVTQMGQEVILRCVPISNHLYFYWYRQILGQKVEFLVSFYNNEISEKSEIFDDQFSVERPDGSNFTLKIRSTKLEDSAMYFCASSEDRQRTDTQYFGPGTRLTVL.

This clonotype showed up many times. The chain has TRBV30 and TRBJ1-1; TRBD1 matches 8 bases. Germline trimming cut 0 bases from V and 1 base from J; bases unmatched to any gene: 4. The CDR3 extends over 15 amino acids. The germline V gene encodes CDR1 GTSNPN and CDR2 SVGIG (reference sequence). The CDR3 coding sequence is TGTGCCTGGAGTGTAATCGGACAGGGGAACACTGAAGCTTTCTTT. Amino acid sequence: CAWSVIGQGNTEAFF.